This TCR beta chain was identified in a study of Ad26.COV2.S vaccination and SARS-CoV-2 variants. The CDR3 has 15 residues. Trimming took off 0 bases at V and 4 bases at J, with 10 bases between the two ends. CDR1 is MNHEY, CDR2 SVGAGI, per germline. Treatment noted: 15 to 20 received Ad26.COV2.S at low or high dose, single or two shots; about 5 received placebo; per-sample allocation not given. Sampling was performed 63 days after the first vaccine or placebo injection. Repertoires were generated with immunoSEQ multiplex PCR, while TCRdb's copy carries only in-frame clones and drops some. Of about 330,000 clones in the sample, around 90% are singletons; the top ten hold roughly 6%.

The chain is built from TRBV6-5 and TRBJ1-5; the D gene is possibly TRBD1 (5 bases). The sequence was collected from a person aged 18-65 years who received the Ad26.COV2.S COVID-19 vaccine or a placebo. The source material was peripheral blood, sampled in a trial of Ad26.COV2.S vaccine versus placebo. The CDR3 region has the DNA TGTGCCAGCAGTTACTCACCGGCAGGGAATCAGCCCCAGCATTTT. Its protein is CASSYSPAGNQPQHF.